This section outlines one TCR beta chain sequence together with its context. The antigen remains undetermined. This sample was taken from a study of response to subunit inactivated influenza vaccine. Findings of the study overall: Every seasonal influenza vaccination brings in few new T cells, the authors suggested.

TCRdb re-analysed the RT-PCR reads in MiXCR, keeping a single row per CDR3 protein. Of 280,000 or so distinct CDR3 sequences detected, 21% appear once; the ten largest clones hold 10%. The germline gives CDR1 SGHVS, CDR2 FQNEAQ. V shed 8 bases and J 2 bases; nucleotides not matched to a gene: 14. The CDR3 is 17 residues long. Material: PBMCs from blood, obtained less than 22 months after vaccination. The J gene is TRBJ2-1, the V gene TRBV7-8; the match to TRBD1 covers 8 bases. The TCR was taken from a man aged 50-75 years who received an inactivated influenza vaccine. The CDR3: CASGTGVTQTAYNEQFF. The CDR3, as DNA: TGTGCCAGCGGGACAGGTGTAACCCAGACCGCCTACAATGAGCAGTTCTTC.